These 5 T cell receptor beta chains came from one sample sequenced in a study. TCRdb independently ran MiXCR on the RT-PCR reads; one entry per CDR3 protein. The sample holds 550,000 to 750,000 distinct CDR3 sequences, approximately 14% seen once. The sequenced material came from memory CD4+ T cells from blood. Receptors originate from a female donor in good health, serving as a healthy control.

The chain couples TRBV5-1 to TRBJ2-1; maybe TRBD2 (5 bases). V shed 0 bases and J shed 5 bases, with 9 bases lying between them. Germline V gene lookup returns CDR1 SGHRS and CDR2 YFSETQ. CDR3 length: 14 amino acids. The CDR3 region has the DNA TGCGCCAGCAGCTTGGGGGAGATAAACAATGAGCAGTTCTTC. Protein product: CASSLGEINNEQFF.

This clonotype was observed a handful of times. CDR3 amino acids: CASSQGMGGQGAVGYTF. The CDR3 DNA follows: TGCGCCAGCAGCCAAGGAATGGGCGGACAGGGGGCTGTTGGCTACACCTTC. The V gene is TRBV4-1, the J gene TRBJ1-2, with TRBD1 identical over 11 bases. The CDR3 loop spans 17 amino acids. CDR1 MGHRA and CDR2 YSYEKL come from the germline V gene. V was clipped by 1 base and J by 7 bases; unmatched bases: 11.

This clonotype showed up just a few times. The chain couples TRBV6-2 or TRBV6-3 to TRBJ2-5; D is perhaps TRBD2 (7 bases). Deletions cut 3 bases from V and 1 base from J, with 12 bases between. The CDR3 length is 15 residues. Looked up from germline, CDR1 is MNHEY and CDR2 is SVGEGT. CDR3 nucleotide sequence: TGTGCCAGCAGTTATGGGCGGGGGCTCCAAGAGACCCAGTACTTC. It codes for CASSYGRGLQETQYF.

This clonotype turned up a few times. This chain links TRBV10-3 with TRBJ2-1; D may correspond to TRBD1 or TRBD2 (5 bases each). The CDR3 is 15 residues long. Germline V gene data show CDR1 as ENHRY and CDR2 as SYGVKD. Trimming cost V 2 bases and J 5 bases, with 13 bases left between them. The CDR3 sequence: CAISEVRGAHNEQFF. CDR3 DNA: TGTGCCATCAGTGAGGTTCGAGGGGCCCACAATGAGCAGTTCTTC.

This clonotype was found many times. V is TRBV10-3 and J is TRBJ1-1, with 7 positions matching TRBD1. The germline V gene has CDR1 ENHRY and CDR2 SYGVKD. The CDR3 extends over 11 amino acids. V gave up 8 bases and J gave up 3 bases; unmatched junction bases: 0. The CDR3 protein is CAIGQDTEAFF. DNA for the CDR3: TGTGCCATCGGACAGGACACTGAAGCTTTCTTT.